The 4 T cell receptor beta chains below come from one sample, sequenced in a study of response to subunit inactivated influenza vaccine. TCRdb ran MiXCR on the RT-PCR reads and lists one entry per CDR3 protein. The sample contains a few hundred thousand distinct CDR3 sequences, 14% of which appear only once. The specimen was PBMCs from blood, collected about 11 days after vaccination. Receptors were obtained from a man aged 50 to 59 who received an inactivated influenza vaccine.

The chain couples TRBV18 to TRBJ1-4; D is possibly TRBD1 (5 bases). V lost 0 bases, J lost 7 bases, and 9 bases lay in between. This CDR3 region has 14 residues. Germline CDR1 KGHSH, CDR2 LQKENI. CDR3 DNA: TGTGCCAGCTCACCACCGGGAGGGGCTGAAAAACTGTTTTTT. Amino acids: CASSPPGGAEKLFF.

This sequence joins TRBV24-1 and TRBJ2-1; no firm D call. Germline CDR1 and CDR2: KGHDR and SFDVKD. Trimming shortened V by 6 bases and J by 3 bases, and 11 bases separated the two germline ends. This CDR3 is built from 14 residues. The CDR3 spells CATSRSIIYNEQFF. Written as DNA, the CDR3 is TGTGCCACCAGTCGCAGCATCATCTACAATGAGCAGTTCTTC.

The chain couples TRBV28 to TRBJ2-5; 10 bases are shared with TRBD2. The germline V gene has CDR1 MDHEN and CDR2 SYDVKM. This CDR3 has 12 residues. The CDR3 nucleotides read TGTGCAACTAGCGGGATCCAAGAGACCCAGTACTTC. Encoded protein: CATSGIQETQYF.

The V gene is TRBV30, the J gene TRBJ1-5; tentative D call: TRBD1 (6 bases). The CDR3 contains 12 residues. V was cut by 3 bases and J by 7 bases, with 10 bases left in between. In germline, CDR1 is GTSNPN, CDR2 SVGIG (reference sequence). As DNA, the CDR3 is TGTGCCTGGAGCCAGGGGTTGCAGCCCCAGCATTTT. Protein: CAWSQGLQPQHF.